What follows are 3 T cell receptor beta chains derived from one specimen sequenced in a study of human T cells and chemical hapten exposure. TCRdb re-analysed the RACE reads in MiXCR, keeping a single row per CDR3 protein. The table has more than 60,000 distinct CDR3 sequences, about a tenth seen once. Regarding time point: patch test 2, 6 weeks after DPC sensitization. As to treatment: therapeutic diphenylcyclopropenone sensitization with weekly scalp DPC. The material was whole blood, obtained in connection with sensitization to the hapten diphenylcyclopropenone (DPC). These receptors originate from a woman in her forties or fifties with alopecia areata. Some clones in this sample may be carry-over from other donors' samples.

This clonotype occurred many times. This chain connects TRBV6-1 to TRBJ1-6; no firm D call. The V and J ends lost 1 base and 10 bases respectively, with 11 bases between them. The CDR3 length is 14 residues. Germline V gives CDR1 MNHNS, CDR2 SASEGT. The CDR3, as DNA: TGTGCCAGCAGTGAAGGTCTGGGGAACTCACCCCTCCACTTT. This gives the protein CASSEGLGNSPLHF.

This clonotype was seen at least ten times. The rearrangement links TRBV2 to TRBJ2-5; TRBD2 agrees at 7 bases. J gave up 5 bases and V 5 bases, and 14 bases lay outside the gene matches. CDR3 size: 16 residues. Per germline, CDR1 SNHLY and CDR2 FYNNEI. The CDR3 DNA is TGTGCCAGCAGTTCCTTCGGGGAGGGTCCCGAGGAGACCCAGTACTTC. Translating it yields CASSSFGEGPEETQYF.

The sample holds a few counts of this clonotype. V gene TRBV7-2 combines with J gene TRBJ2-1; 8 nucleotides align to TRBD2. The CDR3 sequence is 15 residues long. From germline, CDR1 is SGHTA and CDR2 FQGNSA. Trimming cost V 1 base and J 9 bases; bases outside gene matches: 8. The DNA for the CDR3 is TGTGCCAGCAGCTTAGATAGCGGGATAAGGGGTGAGCAGTTCTTC. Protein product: CASSLDSGIRGEQFF.